These T cell receptor beta chains were read from a single sample in a study of T cells after yellow fever vaccination. Each CDR3 protein is one row after TCRdb ran MiXCR on the 5' RACE reads. The data contain 500,000 to 700,000 distinct CDR3 sequences, 19% of them seen just once; the ten biggest clones take up over 11%. Material: PBMCs, obtained 15 days after the yellow fever booster vaccination. The source of these receptors is a man aged 30-40 years who received the YFV17D yellow fever vaccine. The CDR3 runs from the conserved cysteine through the conserved F or W. The D gene is left open where the match is weak. Only some rows state a clone size, as once, few, many or a class for expanded clones.

clone_size cdr3_length j_call v_call d_call cdr3_aa cdr3_nt
few 15 TRBJ2-3 TRBV27 - CASSLSGFGADTQYF TGTGCCAGCAGTTTGTCAGGGTTTGGGGCAGATACGCAGTATTTT
- 16 TRBJ2-2 TRBV5-1 - CASTYTLVRNTGELFF TGCGCCAGCACCTACACGCTGGTGCGAAACACCGGGGAGCTGTTTTTT
few 14 TRBJ2-3 TRBV24-1 - CATSDSSGGDTQYF TGTGCCACCAGTGATTCTTCCGGTGGCGATACGCAGTATTTT
- 16 TRBJ2-7 TRBV20-1 - CSARDPGGGMPYEQYF TGCAGTGCTAGAGATCCGGGGGGCGGGATGCCCTACGAGCAGTACTTC
few 16 TRBJ1-4 TRBV27 - CASWSGDTGSGGKLFF TGTGCCAGTTGGTCGGGGGACACGGGAAGCGGTGGAAAACTGTTTTTT
many 13 TRBJ2-7 TRBV6-6 - CASRDYSRYEQYF TGTGCCAGCAGGGACTATTCTAGGTACGAGCAGTACTTC
few 14 TRBJ2-2 TRBV27 - CASRAAANTGELFF TGTGCCAGCAGGGCAGCGGCGAACACCGGGGAGCTGTTTTTT
- 15 TRBJ2-3 TRBV29-1 TRBD2 CSVGSSAGGSDTQYF TGCAGCGTTGGGTCTTCAGCGGGAGGCTCAGATACGCAGTATTTT
- 17 TRBJ2-7 TRBV20-1 - CCARVGLANVFSYEQYF TGCTGTGCTAGAGTTGGGCTAGCGAACGTCTTCTCCTACGAGCAGTACTTC
- 12 TRBJ2-1 TRBV27 TRBD2 CASGRALNEQFF TGTGCCAGCGGGAGGGCCCTCAATGAGCAGTTCTTC
- 16 TRBJ2-3 TRBV7-2 TRBD1 CASSLGDRGYPDTQYF TGTGCCAGCAGCTTAGGGGACAGGGGATACCCAGATACGCAGTATTTT
- 15 TRBJ1-4 TRBV20-1 TRBD1 CSAPTPGTVNEKLFF TGCAGTGCTCCCACACCCGGGACAGTTAATGAAAAACTGTTTTTT
- 15 TRBJ2-3 TRBV9 TRBD2 CASSAWGTTTDTQYF TGTGCCAGCAGCGCATGGGGGACTACCACAGATACGCAGTATTTT
- 11 TRBJ2-3 TRBV7-8 - CASTDINTQYF TGTGCCAGCACCGACATTAATACGCAGTATTTT
- 15 TRBJ1-5 TRBV9 - CASSVAGASNQPQHF TGTGCCAGCAGCGTAGCCGGGGCGAGCAATCAGCCCCAGCATTTT
- 17 TRBJ2-5 TRBV7-2 - CASSLGQRWDGQETQYF TGTGCCAGCAGCTTAGGACAAAGGTGGGATGGCCAAGAGACCCAGTACTTC
few 14 TRBJ1-6 TRBV2 - CASSGDGYNSPLHF TGTGCCAGCAGTGGCGACGGTTATAATTCACCCCTCCACTTT
- 15 TRBJ2-7 TRBV29-1 - CSVEGGQSGVEEQYF TGCAGCGTTGAAGGGGGACAGTCGGGAGTAGAGGAGCAGTACTTC
few 16 TRBJ2-1 TRBV7-2 - CASGTGRMASHNEQFF TGTGCCAGCGGTACGGGCCGAATGGCTAGCCACAATGAGCAGTTCTTC
- 13 TRBJ2-7 TRBV6-2/TRBV6-3 TRBD2 CASSYSESSGRHF TGTGCCAGCAGTTACTCGGAATCGAGCGGGAGACACTTC
few 14 TRBJ2-1 TRBV5-1 - CASSRGNSLDEQFF TGCGCCAGCAGCCGCGGGAATTCTCTCGATGAGCAGTTCTTC
- 15 TRBJ2-5 TRBV5-4 - CASSHQQGGSETQYF TGTGCCAGCAGCCACCAACAGGGTGGCTCGGAGACCCAGTACTTC
- 13 TRBJ2-7 TRBV12-3/TRBV12-4 - CASSALTRSEQYF TGTGCCAGCAGCGCCCTGACTAGGTCCGAGCAGTACTTC
- 14 TRBJ2-5 TRBV6-2/TRBV6-3 - CASDVRGGRETQYF TGTGCCAGCGACGTCAGGGGCGGGCGAGAGACCCAGTACTTC
- 18 TRBJ2-7 TRBV5-1 - CASSHGGAGRSNSYEQYF TGCGCCAGCAGCCATGGGGGCGCCGGGCGAAGCAACTCCTACGAGCAGTACTTC
few 13 TRBJ2-3 TRBV20-1 - CSAMDWPGDTQYF TGCAGTGCTATGGACTGGCCTGGCGATACGCAGTATTTT
- 17 TRBJ2-1 TRBV20-1 - CSARESTGTSSYNEQFF TGCAGTGCCAGGGAAAGTACCGGGACAAGCTCCTACAATGAGCAGTTCTTC
few 12 TRBJ2-5 TRBV7-2 - CASSSSDETQYF TGTGCCAGCAGCTCCTCTGATGAGACCCAGTACTTC
- 16 TRBJ2-2 TRBV5-4 - CASSSGREQNTGELFF TGTGCCAGCAGCTCGGGTCGGGAGCAGAACACCGGGGAGCTGTTTTTT
- 18 TRBJ2-2 TRBV4-3 - CAHPRQDPTRWIAGELFF TGCGCCCACCCCAGACAGGACCCCACTAGGTGGATAGCCGGGGAGCTGTTTTTT
few 14 TRBJ2-1 TRBV29-1 TRBD2 CSVVSGSPYNEQFF TGCAGCGTTGTAAGCGGGAGCCCCTACAATGAGCAGTTCTTC
few 13 TRBJ1-5 TRBV29-1 - CSVGQGSNQPQHF TGCAGCGTTGGCCAGGGTAGCAATCAGCCCCAGCATTTT
few 13 TRBJ1-1 TRBV29-1 - CSASQASTTEAFF TGCAGCGCCAGTCAGGCATCCACCACTGAAGCTTTCTTT
- 17 TRBJ2-1 TRBV7-3 TRBD2 CASSLTTSGSRSNEQFF TGTGCCAGCAGCTTAACGACTAGCGGGAGTCGGTCGAATGAGCAGTTCTTC
few 13 TRBJ1-5 TRBV28 - CASSLSSFGAQHF TGTGCCAGCAGTTTATCCTCCTTCGGGGCCCAGCATTTT
- 17 TRBJ1-4 TRBV5-6 - CASSLLVRGSSQEKLFF TGTGCCAGCAGCTTATTGGTTAGGGGATCGTCGCAGGAAAAACTGTTTTTT
- 15 TRBJ2-4 TRBV20-1 - CSARGFVLAKNIQYF TGCAGTGCTAGGGGCTTTGTACTAGCCAAAAACATTCAGTACTTC
few 14 TRBJ2-5 TRBV10-1 - CASSESGGQETQYF TGCGCCAGCAGTGAGTCTGGGGGTCAAGAGACCCAGTACTTC
few 14 TRBJ2-7 TRBV6-5 TRBD1 CASSYRGRGPGEYF TGTGCCAGCAGTTACAGGGGGCGTGGACCCGGGGAGTACTTC
once 14 TRBJ2-7 TRBV7-2 - CASSLGSQTYEQYF TGTGCCAGCAGCTTGGGGTCACAAACCTACGAGCAGTACTTC
many 20 TRBJ2-7 TRBV5-1 TRBD2 CASSNEGLASLLAGSYEQYF TGCGCCAGCAGCAACGAGGGACTAGCGAGCCTTCTCGCAGGGAGTTACGAGCAGTACTTC
- 14 TRBJ2-3 TRBV6-1 TRBD1 CASSRQGFADTQYF TGTGCCAGCAGCAGACAGGGTTTTGCAGATACGCAGTATTTT
- 15 TRBJ1-1 TRBV19 - CASSAEQGWDTEAFF TGTGCCAGTAGTGCGGAACAGGGATGGGACACTGAAGCTTTCTTT